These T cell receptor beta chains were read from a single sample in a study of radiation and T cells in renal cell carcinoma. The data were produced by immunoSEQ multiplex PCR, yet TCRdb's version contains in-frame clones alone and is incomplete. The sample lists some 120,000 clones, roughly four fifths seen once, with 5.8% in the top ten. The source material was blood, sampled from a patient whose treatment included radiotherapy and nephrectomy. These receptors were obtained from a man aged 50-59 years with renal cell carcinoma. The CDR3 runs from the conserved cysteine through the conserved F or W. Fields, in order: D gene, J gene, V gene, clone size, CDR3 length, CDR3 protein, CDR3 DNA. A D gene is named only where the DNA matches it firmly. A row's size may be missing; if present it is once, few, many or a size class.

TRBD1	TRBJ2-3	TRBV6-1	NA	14	CASSQTGGPDTQYF	TGTGCCAGCAGTCAGACAGGGGGCCCAGATACGCAGTATTTT
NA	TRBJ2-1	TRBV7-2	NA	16	CASSLVTAAAYNEQFF	TGTGCCAGCAGCTTAGTTACCGCCGCGGCCTACAATGAGCAGTTCTTC
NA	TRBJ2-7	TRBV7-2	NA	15	CASSLVGGQSYEQYF	TGTGCCAGCAGCTTAGTCGGGGGACAGAGCTACGAGCAGTACTTC
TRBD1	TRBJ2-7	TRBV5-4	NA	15	CASSGSGTGSREQYF	TGTGCCAGCAGCGGTTCAGGGACAGGGTCCCGAGAGCAGTACTTC
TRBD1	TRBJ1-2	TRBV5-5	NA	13	CASSLGTGDGYTF	TGTGCCAGCAGCCTCGGGACAGGGGATGGCTACACCTTC
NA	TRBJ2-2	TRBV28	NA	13	CASSLFMSGELFF	TGTGCCAGCAGTTTATTTATGTCCGGGGAGCTGTTTTTT
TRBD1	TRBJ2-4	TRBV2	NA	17	CASQRDRGFLAKNIQYF	TGTGCCAGCCAACGAGACAGGGGATTCCTAGCCAAAAACATTCAGTACTTC
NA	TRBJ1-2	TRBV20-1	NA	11	CSASDGYGYTF	TGCAGTGCTAGTGACGGCTATGGCTACACCTTC
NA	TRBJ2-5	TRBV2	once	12	CASSEQEETQYF	TGTGCCAGCAGTGAACAGGAAGAGACCCAGTACTTC
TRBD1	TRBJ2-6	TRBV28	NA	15	CASTYRGAGANVLTF	TGTGCCAGCACCTACAGGGGGGCCGGGGCCAACGTCCTGACTTTC
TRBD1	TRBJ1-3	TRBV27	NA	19	CASSPSWTGSHHSGNTIYF	TGTGCCAGCAGTCCATCATGGACAGGGAGTCACCACTCTGGAAACACCATATATTTT
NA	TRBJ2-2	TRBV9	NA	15	CASSRLAGNTGELFF	TGTGCCAGCAGCCGACTGGCGGGAAACACCGGGGAGCTGTTTTTT
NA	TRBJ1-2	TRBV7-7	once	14	CASSLAGHPGGYTF	TGTGCTAGCAGCTTAGCGGGACACCCTGGGGGCTACACCTTC
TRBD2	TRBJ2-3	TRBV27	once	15	CASSLQRGGLDTQYF	TGTGCCAGCAGTTTACAGCGGGGGGGCCTAGATACGCAGTATTTT
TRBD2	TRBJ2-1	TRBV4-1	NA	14	CASSLGLAGDEQFF	TGCGCCAGCAGCCTCGGACTAGCGGGGGATGAGCAGTTCTTC
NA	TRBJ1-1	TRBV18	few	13	CASSSQANTEAFF	TGTGCCAGCTCATCTCAGGCGAACACTGAAGCTTTCTTT
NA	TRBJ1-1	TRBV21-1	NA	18	CASSKALRGLLRNTEAFF	TGTGCCAGCAGCAAAGCGCTAAGGGGCCTTCTTCGGAACACTGAAGCTTTCTTT
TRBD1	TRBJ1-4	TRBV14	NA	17	CASSQEVTGGENEKLFF	TGTGCCAGCAGCCAAGAGGTGACAGGGGGCGAGAATGAAAAACTGTTTTTT
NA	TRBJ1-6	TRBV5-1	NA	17	CASSPVGSGGLNSPLHF	TGCGCCAGCAGCCCGGTGGGGAGCGGGGGTCTTAATTCACCCCTCCACTTT
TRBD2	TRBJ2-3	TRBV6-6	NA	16	CASSYLTSGGADTQYF	TGTGCCAGCAGTTACCTGACTAGCGGGGGGGCAGATACGCAGTATTTT
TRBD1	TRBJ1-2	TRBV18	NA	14	CASSTRDREYGYTF	TGTGCCAGCTCAACTCGAGACAGGGAATACGGCTACACCTTC
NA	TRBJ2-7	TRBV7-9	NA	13	CASSLPRSYEQYF	TGTGCCAGCAGCTTACCGAGATCCTACGAGCAGTACTTC
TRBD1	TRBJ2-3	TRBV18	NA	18	CASSPYSGQGAPTDTQYF	TGTGCCAGCTCTCCCTATTCCGGACAGGGGGCCCCCACAGATACGCAGTATTTT
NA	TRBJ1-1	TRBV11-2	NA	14	CASRGLYRDTEAFF	TGTGCCAGCAGGGGCCTCTACAGGGATACTGAAGCTTTCTTT
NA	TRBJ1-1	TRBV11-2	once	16	CASSLRYSRESTEAFF	TGTGCCAGCAGCTTACGGTATAGTAGGGAGAGCACTGAAGCTTTCTTT
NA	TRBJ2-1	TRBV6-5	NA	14	CASSYQSSYNEQFF	TGTGCCAGCAGTTATCAGAGCTCCTACAATGAGCAGTTCTTC
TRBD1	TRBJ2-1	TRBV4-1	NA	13	CASSQGQYNEQFF	TGCGCCAGCAGCCAGGGACAGTACAATGAGCAGTTCTTC